A selection of T cell receptor beta chains follows, all from one sample in a study of human T cells and chemical hapten exposure. One entry per CDR3 protein results from TCRdb running MiXCR on the RACE reads. The table has some 300,000 distinct CDR3 sequences, about 5% seen once; the top ten hold about 7.7%. Material: whole blood, obtained in connection with sensitization to the hapten diphenylcyclopropenone (DPC). The receptor source for this set is a woman aged 18-30 years with alopecia areata. Some clones in this sample may be carry-over from other donors' samples. CDR3s include the opening cysteine and the closing phenylalanine or tryptophan. The D gene is left open where the match is weak. Clone size is given for some rows only: seen once, a few or many times, or a class if the clone is expanded.

j_call: TRBJ1-1
v_call: TRBV6-2/TRBV6-3
d_call: TRBD1
clone_size: -
cdr3_aa: CASSYGTGLSEAFF
cdr3_nt: TGTGCCAGCAGTTACGGGACAGGGTTATCTGAAGCTTTCTTT

j_call: TRBJ2-6
v_call: TRBV7-2
d_call: -
clone_size: many
cdr3_aa: CASSFTGANVLTF
cdr3_nt: TGTGCCAGCAGCTTCACTGGGGCCAACGTCCTGACTTTC

j_call: TRBJ2-4
v_call: TRBV6-5
d_call: TRBD1
clone_size: few
cdr3_aa: CASSSYSGTAIQYF
cdr3_nt: TGTGCCAGCAGTTCTTACTCCGGGACAGCGATTCAGTACTTC

j_call: TRBJ1-5
v_call: TRBV6-2/TRBV6-3
d_call: TRBD1
clone_size: -
cdr3_aa: CASSYRAATGERGNQPQHF
cdr3_nt: TGTGCCAGCAGTTACAGGGCTGCGACAGGGGAAAGGGGGAATCAGCCCCAGCATTTT

j_call: TRBJ2-3
v_call: TRBV7-8
d_call: -
clone_size: many
cdr3_aa: CASSLMTGGRADTQYF
cdr3_nt: TGTGCCAGCAGCCTAATGACAGGTGGTAGGGCAGATACGCAGTATTTT

j_call: TRBJ2-7
v_call: TRBV6-6
d_call: -
clone_size: few
cdr3_aa: CASCHLGDYEQYF
cdr3_nt: TGTGCCAGTTGTCATTTAGGAGATTACGAGCAGTACTTC

j_call: TRBJ1-1
v_call: TRBV5-1
d_call: -
clone_size: -
cdr3_aa: CASSFRGIRTEAFF
cdr3_nt: TGCGCCAGCAGCTTCCGAGGGATAAGGACTGAAGCTTTCTTT

j_call: TRBJ1-1
v_call: TRBV5-1
d_call: TRBD1
clone_size: -
cdr3_aa: CASSRSGTENTEAFF
cdr3_nt: TGCGCCAGCAGCAGGTCCGGGACAGAGAACACTGAAGCTTTCTTT

j_call: TRBJ1-1
v_call: TRBV5-6
d_call: -
clone_size: few
cdr3_aa: CASSLFWQDEAFF
cdr3_nt: TGTGCCAGCAGCTTGTTCTGGCAGGATGAAGCTTTCTTT

j_call: TRBJ2-6
v_call: TRBV12-3/TRBV12-4
d_call: -
clone_size: few
cdr3_aa: CASSPGPSNSGANVLTF
cdr3_nt: TGTGCCAGCAGTCCGGGCCCCTCCAACTCTGGGGCCAACGTCCTGACTTTC

j_call: TRBJ2-2
v_call: TRBV6-8
d_call: -
clone_size: few
cdr3_aa: CASRLRGAGELFF
cdr3_nt: TGTGCCAGCAGACTTAGGGGGGCCGGGGAGCTGTTTTTT

j_call: TRBJ1-2
v_call: TRBV7-8
d_call: -
clone_size: few
cdr3_aa: CASSPKRDGYTF
cdr3_nt: TGTGCCAGCAGCCCCAAGCGGGATGGCTACACCTTC

j_call: TRBJ1-5
v_call: TRBV4-3
d_call: TRBD1
clone_size: -
cdr3_aa: CASSRSQGVGQPQHF
cdr3_nt: TGCGCCAGCAGCCGTTCGCAGGGGGTCGGGCAGCCCCAGCATTTT

j_call: TRBJ2-3
v_call: TRBV7-6
d_call: TRBD1
clone_size: many
cdr3_aa: CASSLGGWGTGAADTQYF
cdr3_nt: TGTGCCAGCAGCTTAGGAGGTTGGGGGACAGGGGCAGCAGATACGCAGTATTTT

j_call: TRBJ1-1
v_call: TRBV10-3
d_call: -
clone_size: many
cdr3_aa: CAIGAGEMNTEAFF
cdr3_nt: TGTGCCATCGGGGCGGGCGAAATGAACACTGAAGCTTTCTTT

j_call: TRBJ2-7
v_call: TRBV5-6
d_call: TRBD2
clone_size: -
cdr3_aa: CASSSGGVSEQYF
cdr3_nt: TGTGCCAGCAGCTCCGGGGGGGTCTCCGAGCAGTACTTC

j_call: TRBJ2-3
v_call: TRBV6-1
d_call: TRBD2
clone_size: many
cdr3_aa: CASQAGTSGSDTQYF
cdr3_nt: TGTGCCAGTCAAGCCGGGACTAGCGGGTCAGATACGCAGTATTTT

j_call: TRBJ1-1
v_call: TRBV5-6
d_call: -
clone_size: many
cdr3_aa: CASSLEPHTEAFF
cdr3_nt: TGTGCCAGCAGCTTGGAGCCCCACACTGAAGCTTTCTTT

j_call: TRBJ1-1
v_call: TRBV5-1
d_call: -
clone_size: few
cdr3_aa: CASSAGRADAFF
cdr3_nt: TGCGCCAGCAGCGCGGGAAGAGCCGATGCTTTCTTT

j_call: TRBJ2-5
v_call: TRBV19
d_call: TRBD2
clone_size: -
cdr3_aa: CASSISGGQETQYF
cdr3_nt: TGTGCCAGTAGTATAAGCGGGGGCCAAGAGACCCAGTACTTC

j_call: TRBJ1-5
v_call: TRBV28
d_call: TRBD1
clone_size: few
cdr3_aa: CASSFGTGPRHF
cdr3_nt: TGTGCCAGCAGTTTTGGGACAGGCCCTCGGCATTTT

j_call: TRBJ1-2
v_call: TRBV7-2
d_call: TRBD1
clone_size: few
cdr3_aa: CASSPRTGGVLYGYTF
cdr3_nt: TGTGCCAGCAGCCCTAGGACAGGGGGCGTTTTATATGGCTACACCTTC

j_call: TRBJ1-6
v_call: TRBV18
d_call: TRBD1
clone_size: -
cdr3_aa: CASSPQTGSGSPLHF
cdr3_nt: TGTGCCAGCTCACCACAGACAGGGAGCGGGTCACCCCTCCACTTT

j_call: TRBJ2-7
v_call: TRBV7-8
d_call: -
clone_size: few
cdr3_aa: CASSLVSEGREQYF
cdr3_nt: TGTGCCAGCAGCTTAGTTAGCGAGGGGCGAGAGCAGTACTTC

j_call: TRBJ2-1
v_call: TRBV12-3/TRBV12-4
d_call: TRBD2
clone_size: -
cdr3_aa: CASRPGTSGDGEQFF
cdr3_nt: TGTGCCAGCAGGCCCGGGACTAGCGGGGACGGAGAGCAGTTCTTC

j_call: TRBJ2-5
v_call: TRBV7-2
d_call: TRBD2
clone_size: few
cdr3_aa: CASSFFPAGVQETQYF
cdr3_nt: TGTGCCAGCAGCTTTTTCCCAGCGGGGGTCCAAGAGACCCAGTACTTC

j_call: TRBJ2-6
v_call: TRBV6-4
d_call: TRBD1
clone_size: many
cdr3_aa: CASSRDRYSPGANVLTF
cdr3_nt: TGTGCCAGCAGTCGGGACAGATACTCCCCTGGGGCCAACGTCCTGACTTTC

j_call: TRBJ1-1
v_call: TRBV3-1
d_call: -
clone_size: few
cdr3_aa: CASSQTGSDSEAFF
cdr3_nt: TGTGCCAGCAGCCAAACAGGGTCGGACAGTGAAGCTTTCTTT

j_call: TRBJ2-1
v_call: TRBV12-3/TRBV12-4
d_call: TRBD2
clone_size: few
cdr3_aa: CASSLVPPSLAGGYNEQFF
cdr3_nt: TGTGCCAGCAGTTTAGTACCCCCCTCACTAGCGGGGGGGTACAATGAGCAGTTCTTC

j_call: TRBJ2-1
v_call: TRBV25-1
d_call: TRBD2
clone_size: few
cdr3_aa: CASSGLLDNEQFF
cdr3_nt: TGTGCCAGTTCGGGACTACTTGACAATGAGCAGTTCTTC

j_call: TRBJ2-7
v_call: TRBV3-1
d_call: -
clone_size: many
cdr3_aa: CASSHLDRREQYF
cdr3_nt: TGTGCCAGCAGCCATCTAGATAGGAGGGAGCAGTACTTC

j_call: TRBJ2-4
v_call: TRBV11-2
d_call: -
clone_size: many
cdr3_aa: CASSDLDSALAKNIQYF
cdr3_nt: TGTGCCAGCAGCGATCTAGATTCGGCCTTAGCCAAAAACATTCAGTACTTC

j_call: TRBJ1-2
v_call: TRBV7-9
d_call: -
clone_size: -
cdr3_aa: CASSLRRLGEIANYGYTF
cdr3_nt: TGTGCCAGCAGCTTAAGGCGGCTGGGGGAGATTGCTAACTATGGCTACACCTTC

j_call: TRBJ2-5
v_call: TRBV5-1
d_call: -
clone_size: many
cdr3_aa: CASSLSASQETQYF
cdr3_nt: TGCGCCAGCAGCTTGAGCGCCAGTCAAGAGACCCAGTACTTC

j_call: TRBJ2-7
v_call: TRBV13
d_call: -
clone_size: -
cdr3_aa: CASSFRRVTYEQYF
cdr3_nt: TGTGCCAGCAGCTTTCGGAGGGTCACCTACGAGCAGTACTTC

j_call: TRBJ2-1
v_call: TRBV5-1
d_call: TRBD1
clone_size: -
cdr3_aa: CASSGGTGVHEQFF
cdr3_nt: TGCGCCAGCAGCGGGGGGACAGGGGTCCATGAGCAGTTCTTC

j_call: TRBJ2-3
v_call: TRBV2
d_call: -
clone_size: many
cdr3_aa: CASELGDTQYF
cdr3_nt: TGTGCCAGCGAGTTGGGAGATACGCAGTATTTT

j_call: TRBJ1-2
v_call: TRBV2
d_call: -
clone_size: -
cdr3_aa: CASSEVQGAYGYTF
cdr3_nt: TGTGCCAGCAGTGAAGTACAGGGCGCCTATGGCTACACCTTC

j_call: TRBJ2-3
v_call: TRBV4-3
d_call: TRBD2
clone_size: -
cdr3_aa: CASSQGLAGGPGTDTQYF
cdr3_nt: TGCGCCAGCAGCCAGGGACTAGCGGGGGGGCCGGGCACAGATACGCAGTATTTT

j_call: TRBJ1-1
v_call: TRBV25-1
d_call: -
clone_size: many
cdr3_aa: CASIGTEAFF
cdr3_nt: TGTGCCAGCATTGGAACTGAAGCTTTCTTT

j_call: TRBJ2-2
v_call: TRBV29-1
d_call: TRBD1
clone_size: -
cdr3_aa: CSVPDRANTGELFF
cdr3_nt: TGCAGCGTTCCCGACAGGGCGAACACCGGGGAGCTGTTTTTT